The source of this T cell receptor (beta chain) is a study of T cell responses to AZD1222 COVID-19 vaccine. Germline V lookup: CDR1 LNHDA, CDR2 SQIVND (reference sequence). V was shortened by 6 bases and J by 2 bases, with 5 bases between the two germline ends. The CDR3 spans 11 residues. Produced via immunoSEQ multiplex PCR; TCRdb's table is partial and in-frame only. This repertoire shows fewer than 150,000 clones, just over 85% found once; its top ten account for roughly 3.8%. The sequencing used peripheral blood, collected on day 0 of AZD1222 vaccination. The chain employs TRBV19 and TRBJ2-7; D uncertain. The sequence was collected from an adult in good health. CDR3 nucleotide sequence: TGTGCCAGTAGCTCGGCCTACGAGCAGTACTTC. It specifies CASSSAYEQYF.